These 21 T cell receptor beta chains came from one sample sequenced in a study of read filtering for tumor transcriptome and immune sequencing. This library used approximately 390 ng RNA and molecular barcoded adaptors spanning alpha/delta and beta/gamma chains. TCRdb re-called the reads through MiXCR, storing one row per CDR3 protein. Of around 130,000 distinct CDR3 sequences listed, about an eighth were seen once; the top ten hold 11%. Material for sequencing was a population of CD138-negative cells sorted from bone marrow. These receptors were collected from a donor over 35 with multiple myeloma.

This clonotype was counted at least ten times. V and J are TRBV11-2 and TRBJ1-2; no definite D call. The germline V gene encodes CDR1 SGHAT and CDR2 FQNNGV. V dropped 3 bases and J dropped 4 bases, with 12 bases sitting between them. CDR3 length equals 14 residues. The CDR3 spells CASSFDRASYGYTF. The CDR3 DNA follows: TGTGCCAGCAGCTTTGATAGGGCCAGCTATGGCTACACCTTC.

V usage is TRBV6-1 and J usage is TRBJ2-2; no clear D gene. V was trimmed by 5 bases and J by 2 bases, leaving 9 bases between them. CDR3 length equals 14 residues. Germline assignment: CDR1 MNHNS and CDR2 SASEGT. Here the CDR3 reads CASSYRSNTGELFF. CDR3 coding DNA: TGTGCCAGCAGTTACCGCTCCAACACCGGGGAGCTGTTTTTT.

This clonotype occurred many times. The chain is built from TRBV7-2 and TRBJ2-6, with unresolved D. The CDR3 loop spans 15 amino acids. Germline V gene sequence: CDR1 SGHTA, CDR2 FQGNSA. V was pared by 2 bases and J by 2 bases, with 7 bases between. The chain's CDR3 is CASSLQLTGANVLTF. The CDR3 region has the DNA TGTGCCAGCAGCTTACAGCTTACTGGGGCCAACGTCCTGACTTTC.

The count of this clonotype is one. The rearrangement links TRBV29-1 to TRBJ2-5; 7 bases map to TRBD1. V gave up 6 bases and J gave up 0 bases; unmatched junction bases: 10. This CDR3 spans 15 amino acids. CDR1 and CDR2 from the germline V gene are SQVTM and ANQGSEA. CDR3 in amino acids: CSVLSGTDYQETQYF. The CDR3 DNA sequence: TGCAGCGTGTTATCCGGGACAGATTACCAAGAGACCCAGTACTTC.

This clonotype showed up many times. The V gene is TRBV5-1, the J gene TRBJ2-2; no clear D gene. This CDR3 contains 13 residues. V was pared by 1 base and J by 7 bases, with 8 bases between. The germline V gene has CDR1 SGHRS and CDR2 YFSETQ. The CDR3 sequence is CASSLQVGGELFF. CDR3 nucleotides: TGCGCCAGCAGCTTGCAGGTCGGCGGGGAGCTGTTTTTT.

This clonotype has ten or more counts. V usage is TRBV29-1 and J usage is TRBJ2-5; tentatively, D is TRBD2 (6 bases). There are 13 residues in the CDR3. V lost 6 bases to trimming and J lost 5 bases, with 16 bases between them. CDR1 SQVTM and CDR2 ANQGSEA come from the germline V gene. CDR3 DNA: TGCAGCGTCTTGATTTCGGGAGAGGAGACCCAGTACTTC. This codes for CSVLISGEETQYF.

As to this clonotype: As the CDR3 is not closed by the conserved phenylalanine or tryptophan, this likely results from a read error. No DNA is shown, since the ends of the CDR3 on it are uncertain; the CDR3 is the one TCRdb lists. This sequence joins TRBV27 and TRBJ2-1; the listed D gene, TRBD1, was not tested against the DNA. Including both end residues, the CDR3 is 14 amino acids long. Germline V gene lookup returns CDR1 MNHEY and CDR2 SMNVEV (reference sequence). The CDR3 region is CASTPSTGYNEQLY.

There are many counts of this clonotype. V and J are TRBV20-1 and TRBJ1-6; D gene ambiguous. This CDR3 contains 12 residues. Germline V lookup: CDR1 DFQATT, CDR2 SNEGSKA (reference sequence). Trimming pared 6 bases from V and 8 bases from J, leaving 11 bases between. In nucleotides, the CDR3 is TGCAGTGCCCTAGTGGGTTATTCACCCCTCCACTTT. It codes for CSALVGYSPLHF.

This clonotype was counted at least ten times. The chain is built from TRBV2 and TRBJ1-1; the match to TRBD1 covers 7 bases. The J segment lost 4 bases and the V segment lost 0 bases, leaving 2 bases of the junction unmatched. Germline V CDR1 and CDR2: SNHLY, FYNNEI. CDR3 length: 14 residues. CDR3 DNA sequence: TGTGCCAGCAGTGAAGCCAGGGGGAGCACTGAAGCTTTCTTT. Translated, it gives CASSEARGSTEAFF.

Ten or more counts support this clonotype. The chain is built from TRBV12-3 or TRBV12-4 and TRBJ2-3; 9 bases agree with TRBD2. Trimming removed 6 bases from V and 1 base from J; junction bases left unmatched: 8. CDR3 size: 16 residues. CDR3 DNA sequence: TGTGCCAGCAGAGGTAGCGGGGGCCCACGCACAGATACGCAGTATTTT. The encoded protein is CASRGSGGPRTDTQYF.

This clonotype was seen many times. The V and J genes are TRBV19 and TRBJ1-5; 10 bases align to TRBD1. The CDR3 consists of 16 residues. The germline gives CDR1 LNHDA, CDR2 SQIVND (reference sequence). With V trimmed by 1 base and J by 3 bases, 3 bases remained unmatched. The CDR3 reads CASSIGGQGFNQPQHF. In nucleotides, the CDR3 is TGTGCCAGTAGTATAGGGGGACAGGGGTTCAATCAGCCCCAGCATTTT.

V is TRBV5-1 and J is TRBJ1-3; the D is unclear. The germline V gene has CDR1 SGHRS and CDR2 YFSETQ. V lost 5 bases to trimming and J lost 0 bases, with 9 bases between them. The CDR3 loop spans 14 amino acids. The CDR3 region is CASRSGSSGNTIYF. CDR3 in DNA: TGCGCCAGCAGGAGCGGAAGCTCTGGAAACACCATATATTTT.

Points on this clonotype: A much larger clone differs from this one at a single base, so this may be a read error. The CDR3 protein is CTSSPGTSSSTDTQYF. DNA for the CDR3: TGCACCAGCAGCCCAGGGACTTCTTCTAGCACAGATACGCAGTATTTT. The chain is built from TRBV5-1 and TRBJ2-3; a possible D gene is TRBD2 (6 bases). The CDR3 length is 16 residues. Germline V gives CDR1 SGHRS, CDR2 YFSETQ.

This clonotype was counted many times. The V call is TRBV28, the J call TRBJ2-3, with D possibly being TRBD2 (5 bases). Trimming left V 2 bases short and J 2 bases short, with 17 bases between. This CDR3 contains 17 residues. CDR1 and CDR2 from the germline V gene are MDHEN and SYDVKM. CDR3 sequence reads: CASSLGSAPNPTDTQYF. In DNA form, the CDR3 reads TGTGCCAGCAGTTTAGGTAGCGCCCCTAACCCCACAGATACGCAGTATTTT. The full variable domain, its missing parts supplied by reference TRBV28 and TRBJ2-3, is DVKVTQSSRYLVKRTGEKVFLECVQDMDHENMFWYRQDPGLGLRLIYFSYDVKMKEKGDIPEGYSVSREKKERFSLILESASTNQTSMYLCASSLGSAPNPTDTQYFGPGTRLTVL.

The sample holds many counts of this clonotype. The J gene is TRBJ2-3, the V gene TRBV29-1; D gene uncertain. V gave up 0 bases and J gave up 1 base, with 14 bases separating them. Germline lookup yields CDR1 SQVTM and CDR2 ANQGSEA. This CDR3 is built from 16 residues. The CDR3 spells CSVEDYSLSRTDTQYF. For the CDR3, the DNA is TGCAGCGTTGAAGATTACTCCCTGTCGCGCACAGATACGCAGTATTTT.

In its sample, this clonotype was seen many times. The chain links TRBV3-1 to TRBJ2-1, with 11 bases fitting TRBD2. V was clipped by 3 bases and J by 4 bases; unmatched bases: 5. Germline loops: CDR1 LGHDT, CDR2 YNNKEL (reference sequence). This CDR3 region has 16 residues. The DNA for the CDR3 is TGTGCCAGCAGCCAGCAACTAGCGGGGGTTTACAATGAGCAGTTCTTC. Translated, it gives CASSQQLAGVYNEQFF.

The J gene is TRBJ2-3, the V gene TRBV20-1; the match to TRBD2 covers 10 bases. The CDR3 totals 18 residues. V shed 6 bases and J 0 bases; nucleotides not matched to a gene: 15. Germline-derived CDR1 and CDR2 are DFQATT and SNEGSKA (reference sequence). The chain's CDR3 is CSAQSASGSGTSTDTQYF. In DNA, the CDR3 is TGCAGTGCCCAATCCGCTAGCGGGAGCGGCACTAGCACAGATACGCAGTATTTT.

This chain joins TRBV4-1 and TRBJ1-5; 7 bases line up with TRBD1. Gene TRBJ2-3 matches the end of the DNA better, so the J call may be wrong. Germline CDR1 MGHRA, CDR2 YSYEKL. This CDR3 has 14 residues. The CDR3 loop is CASSQIGGNQPQYF. The CDR3 DNA reads as TGCGCCAGCAGTCAGATAGGGGGCAATCAGCCCCAGTATTTT.

This clonotype came up many times. The J gene is TRBJ2-3, the V gene TRBV12-3 or TRBV12-4, with 8 positions matching TRBD1. The length of the CDR3 is 12 residues. V gave up 5 bases and J gave up 15 bases; unmatched junction bases: 10. The CDR3 DNA reads TGTGCCAGCAGTACTGACAGGGGTATCGGATATTTT. This gives the protein CASSTDRGIGYF.

In regard to this clonotype: One base away lies a much larger clone, so this may be a sequencing read error. V gene TRBV12-3 or TRBV12-4 combines with J gene TRBJ2-5; TRBD1 matches at 7 bases. The CDR3 has 16 amino acids. Trimming removed 7 bases from V and 0 bases from J; junction bases left unmatched: 11. This CDR3 reads CASIPRGSGYQETQYF. The CDR3 DNA reads TGTGCCAGCATTCCCAGGGGGAGTGGGTACCAAGAGACCCAGTACTTC.

V gene TRBV19 combines with J gene TRBJ2-2, with 9 bases fitting TRBD1. Germline V gene sequence: CDR1 LNHDA, CDR2 SQIVND (reference sequence). The V gene end was trimmed by 5 bases and the J gene end by 4 bases; junction bases not matched to a gene: 5. The CDR3 runs to 15 residues. CDR3 sequence (DNA): TGTGCCAGTAGTCCGGGACAGGGCCTCACCGGGGAGCTGTTTTTT. Translation: CASSPGQGLTGELFF.